The clone carrying this TCR beta chain has just one count. Its antigen remains unidentified. This entry is derived from a study of Tregs in tolerant kidney transplant recipients. Study results and caveats: Few patients were studied, so findings need validation in larger groups. Biological reproducibility was not directly addressed, but technical replication error appeared minimal.

Thawed PBMCs were FACS-sorted into unstimulated CD4+CD25+CD127- regulatory T cells, CD4+CD25- non-regulatory cells, CD4 and CD8 cells. Measured with immunoSEQ multiplex PCR; TCRdb has only the in-frame clones, and not every one. The sample contains around 230,000 clones, about 86% of which appear only once. This CDR3 contains 15 residues. Trimming stripped 6 bases from V and 0 bases from J, with 9 bases between. The germline V gene has CDR1 MNHEY and CDR2 SMNVEV (reference sequence). V and J are TRBV27 and TRBJ2-6; D remains unclear. The sample taken for sequencing was CD4+ T cells from blood. The sequence came from a human donor in good health. CDR3 DNA sequence: TGTGCCAGCAGCCCCAGGCTCTCTGGGGCCAACGTCCTGACTTTC. Translating gives CASSPRLSGANVLTF.